These T cell receptor beta chains were read from a single sample in a study of beta chain features in type 1 diabetes. The assay was immunoSEQ multiplex PCR, and TCRdb's table has in-frame clones only and misses some. The sample lists hundreds of thousands of clones; about a sixth were seen once. The sequencing sample was made of naive CD4+ T cells from blood. The receptors originated from a young man in good health. CDR3s include the opening cysteine and the closing phenylalanine or tryptophan.

TRBJ2-1	TRBV4-3	CASSQEYGNHNEQFF
TRBJ2-3	TRBV14	CASSQTRGRASTDTQYF
TRBJ2-5	TRBV30	CAWRSSKEETQYF
TRBJ2-4	TRBV5-1	CASSRGQVDIQYF
TRBJ2-7	TRBV15	CATSRETHHPGQLSEQYF
TRBJ1-6	TRBV7-9	CASSFGRARGNSPLHF
TRBJ2-7	TRBV18	CASSPGSYGYEQYF
TRBJ2-1	TRBV7-2	CASNLTPNEQFF
TRBJ1-2	TRBV18	CASSPPWDVGYTF
TRBJ1-1	TRBV6-5	CASRPRGGNTEAFF
TRBJ1-1	TRBV5-4	CASSYRQGSSTNTEAFF
TRBJ2-1	TRBV12-5	CATSSGTSRNNEQFF
TRBJ1-1	TRBV25-1	CASTVGQGARAFF
TRBJ1-2	TRBV7-2	CASSSSGRARNYGYTF
TRBJ2-5	TRBV5-1	CASSSYSLTDQETQYF
TRBJ2-7	TRBV30	CAWSFISGTGAHEQYF
TRBJ2-3	TRBV7-2	CASSLGGREDTQYF
TRBJ2-3	TRBV7-3	CASGGGSTDTQYF
TRBJ2-1	TRBV6-5	CASSLRSSYNEQFF
TRBJ1-2	TRBV19	CASSRDAFYGYTF
TRBJ2-7	TRBV6-5	CASSYKDRKYYEQYF
TRBJ2-1	TRBV18	CASSKAGTSGSHEQFF
TRBJ1-5	TRBV5-4	CASSPGQNQPQHF
TRBJ2-5	TRBV7-9	CASSLTSGIQETQYF
TRBJ1-5	TRBV7-2	CASSLTGNSNQPQHF
TRBJ2-5	TRBV5-1	CASSSGQGVQETQYF
TRBJ2-3	TRBV7-3	CASSLTTGTDTQYF
TRBJ2-3	TRBV7-7	CASSLWQGDRTDTQYF
TRBJ2-7	TRBV6-5	CASSSGPAGEQYF
TRBJ2-1	TRBV5-1	CASSLGVTYNEQFF
TRBJ1-1	TRBV21-1	CASSKRKARGNEAFF
TRBJ2-5	TRBV21-1	CASNKPVNNQETQYF
TRBJ2-3	TRBV11-2	CASSPFGGPDTQYF
TRBJ2-4	TRBV18	CASSPPDNIQYF
TRBJ1-2	TRBV28	CASGNYGYTF
TRBJ1-2	TRBV5-1	CASSAAGTYGYTF
TRBJ2-3	TRBV4-1	CASSPKRDILDTQYF
TRBJ1-3	TRBV7-2	CASSLGGAGNTIYF
TRBJ2-7	TRBV5-1	CASSPSYEQYF
TRBJ2-5	TRBV10-3	CAISEGQGWETQYF